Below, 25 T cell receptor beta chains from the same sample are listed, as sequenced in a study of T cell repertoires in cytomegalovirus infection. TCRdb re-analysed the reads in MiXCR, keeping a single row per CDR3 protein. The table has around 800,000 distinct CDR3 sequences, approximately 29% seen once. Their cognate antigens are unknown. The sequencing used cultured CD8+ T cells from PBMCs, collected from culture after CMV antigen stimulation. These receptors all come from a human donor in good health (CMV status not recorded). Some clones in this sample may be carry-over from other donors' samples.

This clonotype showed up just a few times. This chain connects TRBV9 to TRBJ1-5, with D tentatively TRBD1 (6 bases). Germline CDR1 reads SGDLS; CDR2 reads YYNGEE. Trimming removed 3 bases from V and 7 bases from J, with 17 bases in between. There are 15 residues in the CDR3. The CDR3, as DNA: TGTGCCAGCAGCGCAACAGGGTCGGGGAGACAGCCCCAGCATTTT. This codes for CASSATGSGRQPQHF.

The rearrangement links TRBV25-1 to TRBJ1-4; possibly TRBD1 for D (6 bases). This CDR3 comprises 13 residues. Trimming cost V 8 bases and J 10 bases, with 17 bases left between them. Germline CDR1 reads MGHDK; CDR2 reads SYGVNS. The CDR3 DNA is TGTGCCAGCTCCTCTGGGGGGCGACTAAAACTGTTTTTT. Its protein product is CASSSGGRLKLFF.

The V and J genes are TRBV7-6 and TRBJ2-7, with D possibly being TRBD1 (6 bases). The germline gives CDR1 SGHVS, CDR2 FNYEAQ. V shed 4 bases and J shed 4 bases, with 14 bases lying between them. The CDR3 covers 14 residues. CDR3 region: CASSSPGQVYEQYF. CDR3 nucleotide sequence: TGTGCCAGCAGCTCACCGGGACAAGTTTACGAGCAGTACTTC.

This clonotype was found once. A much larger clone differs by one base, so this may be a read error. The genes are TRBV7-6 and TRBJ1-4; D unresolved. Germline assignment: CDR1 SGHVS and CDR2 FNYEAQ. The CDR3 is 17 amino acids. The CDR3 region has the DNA TGTGCCAGCAGCTCATTCCCCCCGGGGAGCGGTAATGAAAAACCGTTTTTT. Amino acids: CASSSFPPGSGNEKPFF.

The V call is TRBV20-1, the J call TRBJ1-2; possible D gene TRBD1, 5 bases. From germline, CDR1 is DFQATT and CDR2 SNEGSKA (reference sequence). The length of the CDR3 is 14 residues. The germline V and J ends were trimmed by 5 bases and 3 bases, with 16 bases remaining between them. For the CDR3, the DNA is TGCAGTGCTCCGGGAGGGACGGAGTACTATGGCTACACCTTC. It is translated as CSAPGGTEYYGYTF.

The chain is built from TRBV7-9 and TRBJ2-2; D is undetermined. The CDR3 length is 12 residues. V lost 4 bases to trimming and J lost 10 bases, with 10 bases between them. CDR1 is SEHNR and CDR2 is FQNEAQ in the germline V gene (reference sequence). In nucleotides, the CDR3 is TGTGCCAGCAGCTCCCCACCGGAGGAGCTGTTTTTT. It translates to CASSSPPEELFF.

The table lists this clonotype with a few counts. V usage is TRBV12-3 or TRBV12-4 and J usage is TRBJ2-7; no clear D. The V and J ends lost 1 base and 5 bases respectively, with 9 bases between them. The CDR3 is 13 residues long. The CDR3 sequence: CASSLGKGHEQYF. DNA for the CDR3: TGTGCCAGCAGTTTAGGTAAAGGGCACGAGCAGTACTTC.

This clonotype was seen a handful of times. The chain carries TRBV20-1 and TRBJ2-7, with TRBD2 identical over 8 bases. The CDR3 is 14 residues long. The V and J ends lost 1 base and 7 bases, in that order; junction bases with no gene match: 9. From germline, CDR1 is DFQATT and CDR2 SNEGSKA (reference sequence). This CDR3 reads CSARVMAGGREQYF. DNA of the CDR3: TGCAGTGCTAGAGTAATGGCGGGGGGAAGGGAGCAGTACTTC.

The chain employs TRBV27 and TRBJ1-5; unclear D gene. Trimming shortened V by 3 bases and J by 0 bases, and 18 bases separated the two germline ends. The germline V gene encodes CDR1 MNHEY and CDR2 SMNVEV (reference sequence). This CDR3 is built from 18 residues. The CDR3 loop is CASSFLSPSWDSNQPQHF. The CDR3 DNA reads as TGTGCCAGCAGTTTTTTGTCACCCAGCTGGGATAGCAATCAGCCCCAGCATTTT.

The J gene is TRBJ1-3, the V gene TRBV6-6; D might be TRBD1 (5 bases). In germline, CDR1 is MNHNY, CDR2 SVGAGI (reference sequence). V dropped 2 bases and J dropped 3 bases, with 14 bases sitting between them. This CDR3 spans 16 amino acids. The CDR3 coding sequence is TGTGCCAGCAGTTACCTCGCGGGGGGAGTTGGAAACACCATATATTTT. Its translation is CASSYLAGGVGNTIYF.

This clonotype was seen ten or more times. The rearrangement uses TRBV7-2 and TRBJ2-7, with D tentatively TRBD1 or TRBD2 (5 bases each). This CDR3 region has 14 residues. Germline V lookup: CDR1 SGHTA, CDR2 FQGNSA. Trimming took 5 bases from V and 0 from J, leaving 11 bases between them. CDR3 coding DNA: TGTGCCAGCAGCCGGGACCCATTCTCCTACGAGCAGTACGTC. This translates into CASSRDPFSYEQYV.

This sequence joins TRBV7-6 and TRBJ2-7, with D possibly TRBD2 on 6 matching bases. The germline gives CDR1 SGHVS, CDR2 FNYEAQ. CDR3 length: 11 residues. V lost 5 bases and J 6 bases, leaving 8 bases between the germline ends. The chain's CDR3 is CASSGGFEQYF. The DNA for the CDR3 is TGTGCCAGCAGCGGGGGGTTCGAGCAGTACTTC.

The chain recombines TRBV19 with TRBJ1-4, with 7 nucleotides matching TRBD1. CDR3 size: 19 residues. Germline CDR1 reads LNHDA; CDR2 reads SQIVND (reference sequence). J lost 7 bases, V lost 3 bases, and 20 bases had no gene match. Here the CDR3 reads CASSISLPGQYLMVEKLFF. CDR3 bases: TGTGCCAGTAGTATCTCCCTTCCGGGACAGTACCTCATGGTTGAAAAACTGTTTTTT.

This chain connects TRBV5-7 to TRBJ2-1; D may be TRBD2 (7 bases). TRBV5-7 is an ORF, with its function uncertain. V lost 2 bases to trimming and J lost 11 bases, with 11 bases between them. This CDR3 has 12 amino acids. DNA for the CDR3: TGTGCCAGCAGCTTCGGGGGGACAAAGCAGTTCTTC. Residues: CASSFGGTKQFF.

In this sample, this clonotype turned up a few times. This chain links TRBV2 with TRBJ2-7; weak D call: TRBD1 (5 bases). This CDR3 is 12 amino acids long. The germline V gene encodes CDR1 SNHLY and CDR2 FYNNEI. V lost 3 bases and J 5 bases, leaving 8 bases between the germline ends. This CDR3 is CASSEGHDEQYV. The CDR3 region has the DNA TGTGCCAGCAGTGAGGGGCACGACGAGCAGTACGTC.

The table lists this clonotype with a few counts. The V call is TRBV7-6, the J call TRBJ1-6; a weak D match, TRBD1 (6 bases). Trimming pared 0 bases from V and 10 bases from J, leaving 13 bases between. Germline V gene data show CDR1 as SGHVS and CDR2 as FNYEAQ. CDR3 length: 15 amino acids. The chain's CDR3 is CASSLALGGQSPLHF. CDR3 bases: TGTGCCAGCAGCTTAGCCCTTGGGGGGCAATCACCCCTCCACTTT.

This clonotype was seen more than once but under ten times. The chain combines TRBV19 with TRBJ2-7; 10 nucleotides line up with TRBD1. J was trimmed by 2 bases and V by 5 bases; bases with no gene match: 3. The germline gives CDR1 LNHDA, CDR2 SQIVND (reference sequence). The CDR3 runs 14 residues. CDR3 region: CASSRTGGAYEQYV. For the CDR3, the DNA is TGTGCCAGTAGTCGGACAGGGGGTGCCTACGAGCAGTACGTC.

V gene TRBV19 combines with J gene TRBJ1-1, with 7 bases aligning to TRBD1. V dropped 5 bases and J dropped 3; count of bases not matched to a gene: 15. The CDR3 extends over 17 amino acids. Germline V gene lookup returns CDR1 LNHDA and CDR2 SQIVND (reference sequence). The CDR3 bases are TGTGCCAGTAGTCCCCGAAACCTAGGAGGGGGCTACACTGAAGCTTTCTTT. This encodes CASSPRNLGGGYTEAFF. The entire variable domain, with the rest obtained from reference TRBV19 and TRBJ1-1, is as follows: DGGITQSPKYLFRKEGQNVTLSCEQNLNHDAMYWYRQDPGQGLRLIYYSQIVNDFQKGDIAEGYSVSREKKESFPLTVTSAQKNPTAFYLCASSPRNLGGGYTEAFFGQGTRLTVV.

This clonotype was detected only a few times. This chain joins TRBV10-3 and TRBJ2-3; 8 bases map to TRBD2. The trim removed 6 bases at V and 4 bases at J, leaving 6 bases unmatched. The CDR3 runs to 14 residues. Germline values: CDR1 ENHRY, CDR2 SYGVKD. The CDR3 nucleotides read TGTGCCATCAGGATAGCGGGGCAAGCAGATACGCAGTATTTT. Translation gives CAIRIAGQADTQYF.

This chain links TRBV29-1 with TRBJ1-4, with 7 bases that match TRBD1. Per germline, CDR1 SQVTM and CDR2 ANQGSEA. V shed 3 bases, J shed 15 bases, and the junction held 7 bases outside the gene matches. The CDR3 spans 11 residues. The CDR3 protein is CSVDQQGKVFF. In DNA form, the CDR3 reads TGCAGCGTTGATCAACAGGGGAAAGTGTTTTTT.

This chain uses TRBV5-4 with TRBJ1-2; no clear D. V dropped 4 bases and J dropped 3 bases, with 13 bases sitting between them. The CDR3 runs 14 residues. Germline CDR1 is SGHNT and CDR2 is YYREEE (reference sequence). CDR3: CASSPRGFDYGYTF. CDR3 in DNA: TGTGCCAGCAGCCCACGGGGTTTCGACTATGGCTACACCTTC. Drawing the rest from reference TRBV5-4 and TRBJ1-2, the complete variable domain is ETGVTQSPTHLIKTRGQQVTLRCSSQSGHNTVSWYQQALGQGPQFIFQYYREEENGRGNFPPRFSGLQFPNYSSELNVNALELDDSALYLCASSPRGFDYGYTFGSGTRLTVV.

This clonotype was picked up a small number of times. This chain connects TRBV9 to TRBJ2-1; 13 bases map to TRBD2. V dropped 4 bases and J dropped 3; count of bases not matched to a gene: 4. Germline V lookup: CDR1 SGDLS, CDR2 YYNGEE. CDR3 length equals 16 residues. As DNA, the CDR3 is TGTGCCAGCAGCTTAGGGACTAGCGGGATCTACAATGAGCAGTTCTTC. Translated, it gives CASSLGTSGIYNEQFF.

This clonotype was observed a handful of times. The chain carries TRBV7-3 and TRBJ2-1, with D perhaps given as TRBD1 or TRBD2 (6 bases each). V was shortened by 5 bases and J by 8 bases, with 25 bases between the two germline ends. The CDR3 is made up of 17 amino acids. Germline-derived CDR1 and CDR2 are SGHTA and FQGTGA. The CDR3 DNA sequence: TGTGCCAGCAGCCCATCCTCGGGGGCGGGGACGAGGTATGAGCAGTTCTTC. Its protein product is CASSPSSGAGTRYEQFF.

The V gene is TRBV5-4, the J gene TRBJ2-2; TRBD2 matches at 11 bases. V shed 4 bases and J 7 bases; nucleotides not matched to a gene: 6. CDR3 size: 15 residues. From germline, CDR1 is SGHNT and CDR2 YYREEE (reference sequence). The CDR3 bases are TGTGCCAGCAGCCTTAGCGGGGGGGCGGACGGGGAGCTGTTTTTT. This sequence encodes CASSLSGGADGELFF.

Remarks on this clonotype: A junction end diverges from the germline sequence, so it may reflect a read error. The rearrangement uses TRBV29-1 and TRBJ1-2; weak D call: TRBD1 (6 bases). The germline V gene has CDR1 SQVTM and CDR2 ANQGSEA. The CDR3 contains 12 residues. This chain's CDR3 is CSVDQGTYGYTF. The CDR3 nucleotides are TGTAGCGTTGACCAGGGGACCTATGGCTACACCTTC.